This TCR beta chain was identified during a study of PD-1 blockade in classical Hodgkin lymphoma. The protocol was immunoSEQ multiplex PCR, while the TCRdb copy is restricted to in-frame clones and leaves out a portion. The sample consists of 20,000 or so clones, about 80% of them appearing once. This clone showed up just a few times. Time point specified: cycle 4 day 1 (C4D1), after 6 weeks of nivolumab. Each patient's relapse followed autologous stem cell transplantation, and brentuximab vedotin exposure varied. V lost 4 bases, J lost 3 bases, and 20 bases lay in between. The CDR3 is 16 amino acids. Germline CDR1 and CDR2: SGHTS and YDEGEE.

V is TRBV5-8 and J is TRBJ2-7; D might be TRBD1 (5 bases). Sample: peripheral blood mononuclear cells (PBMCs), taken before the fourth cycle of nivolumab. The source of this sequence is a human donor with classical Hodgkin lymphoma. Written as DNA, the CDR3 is TGTGCCAGCAGCCCCATAAGGGGCTTGAGGCGCTACGAGCAGTACTTC. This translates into CASSPIRGLRRYEQYF. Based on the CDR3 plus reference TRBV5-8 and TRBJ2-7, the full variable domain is EAGVTQSPTHLIKTRGQQATLRCSPISGHTSVYWYQQALGLGLQFLLWYDEGEERNRGNFPPRFSGRQFPNYSSELNVNALELEDSALYLCASSPIRGLRRYEQYFGPGTRLTVT.